These 27 T cell receptor beta chains were all obtained from the same sample, sequenced in a study of technical replicates of blood from a handful of donors. Libraries were prepared by immunoSEQ multiplex PCR; TCRdb keeps only in-frame clonotypes and omits some of them. The repertoire holds 75,000 to 95,000 clones, around 89% seen once, with roughly 0.38% in the top ten. The material sequenced was T cells isolated from PBMCs. The receptors derive from a human donor in good health.

This CDR3 reads CASSLTVTEQYF. The CDR3 nucleotides read TGTGCCAGCAGCTTAACAGTAACCGAGCAGTACTTC. The J gene is TRBJ2-7, the V gene TRBV13; D not certain. Germline lookup yields CDR1 PRHDT and CDR2 FYEKMQ (reference sequence). This CDR3 contains 12 residues. Trimming stripped 2 bases from V and 6 bases from J, with 8 bases between.

The V call is TRBV2, the J call TRBJ2-7; D is uncertain. The V and J ends lost 3 bases and 9 bases respectively, with 9 bases between them. Germline lookup yields CDR1 SNHLY and CDR2 FYNNEI. The CDR3 runs to 11 residues. In DNA, the CDR3 is TGTGCCAGCAGTGATTCCCTGCGGCAGTACTTC. This encodes CASSDSLRQYF.

This chain uses TRBV18 with TRBJ2-7; 8 nucleotides line up with TRBD2. The length of the CDR3 is 16 residues. The V segment lost 4 bases and the J segment 6 bases; nucleotides outside the gene matches: 14. The germline CDR1 and CDR2 sequences are KGHSH and LQKENI. The CDR3 bases are TGTGCCAGCTCACTCGGGGGCGTGGCGGGAGGCGGCGAGCAGTACTTC. It translates to CASSLGGVAGGGEQYF. The full variable domain, rest sourced from reference TRBV18 and TRBJ2-7, is NAGVMQNPRHLVRRRGQEARLRCSPMKGHSHVYWYRQLPEEGLKFMVYLQKENIIDESGMPKERFSAEFPKEGPSILRIQQVVRGDSAAYFCASSLGGVAGGGEQYFGPGTRLTVT.

The chain links TRBV9 to TRBJ1-1, with D hard to call. The CDR3 is 13 amino acids. Germline loops: CDR1 SGDLS, CDR2 YYNGEE. Trimming removed 5 bases at V and 3 bases at J, with 11 bases between. The CDR3 sequence: CASSGMLDTEAFF. The CDR3 nucleotides read TGTGCCAGCAGTGGTATGCTAGACACTGAAGCTTTCTTT. Combining the CDR3 with reference TRBV9 and TRBJ1-1 gives the whole variable domain DSGVTQTPKHLITATGQRVTLRCSPRSGDLSVYWYQQSLDQGLQFLIQYYNGEERAKGNILERFSAQQFPDLHSELNLSSLELGDSALYFCASSGMLDTEAFFGQGTRLTVV.

V and J are TRBV7-9 and TRBJ1-5; perhaps TRBD1 as D (5 bases). Trimming took off 5 bases at V and 1 base at J, with 15 bases between the two ends. The germline gives CDR1 SEHNR, CDR2 FQNEAQ (reference sequence). The CDR3 extends over 16 amino acids. Written as DNA, the CDR3 is TGTGCCAGCAGCCCTTTGGGGGGGGTGAGCAATCAGCCCCAGCATTTT. Its translation: CASSPLGGVSNQPQHF.

This chain joins TRBV4-1 and TRBJ1-1; 8 bases are shared with TRBD1. After removal of 5 bases from V and 5 bases from J, the junction contained 4 bases not matched to a gene. Germline loops: CDR1 MGHRA, CDR2 YSYEKL. The length of the CDR3 is 13 residues. DNA for the CDR3: TGCGCCAGCAGCGACAGGGGAGGGACTGAAGCTTTCTTT. It specifies CASSDRGGTEAFF.

V usage is TRBV6-6 and J usage is TRBJ1-4; 9 nucleotides align to TRBD1. Germline V CDR1 and CDR2: MNHNY, SVGAGI (reference sequence). V lost 2 bases, J lost 3 bases, and 4 bases stayed unmatched. The CDR3 length is 16 residues. Here the CDR3 DNA reads TGTGCCAGCAGTTACGGGACAGGGAATTCTAATGAAAAACTGTTTTTT. Translated: CASSYGTGNSNEKLFF.

The chain couples TRBV6-6 to TRBJ2-1, with TRBD2 matching over 9 bases. This CDR3 has 16 amino acids. From germline, CDR1 is MNHNY and CDR2 SVGAGI (reference sequence). V lost 0 bases to trimming and J lost 9 bases; unmatched junction nucleotides: 9. The CDR3 sequence: CASSYSQAGGIREQFF. The CDR3 DNA reads TGTGCCAGCAGTTACTCCCAAGCGGGAGGTATTCGTGAGCAGTTCTTC.

This clone was observed a handful of times. The V gene is TRBV6-5, the J gene TRBJ1-1; 9 nucleotides align to TRBD1. The length of the CDR3 is 14 residues. CDR1 is MNHEY, CDR2 SVGAGI, per germline. Trimming at V came to 6 bases and at J to 1 base, leaving 3 bases not matched to a gene. The CDR3 loop reads CASSQDRGNTEAFF. The CDR3 nucleotides are TGTGCCAGCAGCCAGGACAGGGGGAACACTGAAGCTTTCTTT.

The rearrangement joins TRBV7-2 to TRBJ1-1; TRBD1 matches at 8 bases. The V gene's germline CDR1 is SGHTA and CDR2 FQGNSA. This CDR3 is 16 amino acids long. The junction had 9 bases not matched to a gene; V was cut back by 5 bases and J by 1 base. This CDR3 reads CASSRDRGVGNTEAFF. CDR3 in DNA: TGTGCCAGCAGCCGAGACAGGGGAGTGGGGAACACTGAAGCTTTCTTT. The full variable domain, its missing parts supplied by reference TRBV7-2 and TRBJ1-1, is GAGVSQSPSNKVTEKGKDVELRCDPISGHTALYWYRQSLGQGLEFLIYFQGNSAPDKSGLPSDRFSAERTGGSVSTLTIQRTQQEDSAVYLCASSRDRGVGNTEAFFGQGTRLTVV.

This chain links TRBV14 with TRBJ1-2; D is uncertain. Trimming stripped 1 base from V and 4 bases from J, with 7 bases between. Germline V gene lookup returns CDR1 SGHDN and CDR2 FVKESK. This CDR3 has 13 residues. CDR3 DNA: TGTGCCAGCAGCCAAGGTCCCGTCTATGGCTACACCTTC. The encoded protein is CASSQGPVYGYTF.

The V gene is TRBV6-5, the J gene TRBJ2-3, with D tentatively TRBD2 (6 bases). Germline lookup yields CDR1 MNHEY and CDR2 SVGAGI. CDR3 length: 15 amino acids. V lost 2 bases and J 3 bases, leaving 12 bases between the germline ends. CDR3 coding DNA: TGTGCCAGCAGTTACCTGGCGGAGGGGACAGATACGCAGTATTTT. Protein product: CASSYLAEGTDTQYF.

CDR3 sequence (DNA): TGTGCCAGCAGCCAGGGCCCTGAAGCTTTCTTT. Translated, it gives CASSQGPEAFF. The chain carries TRBV2 and TRBJ1-1; a weak D match, TRBD1 (5 bases). Trimming cost V 6 bases and J 6 bases, with 8 bases left between them. Germline V gives CDR1 SNHLY, CDR2 FYNNEI. The CDR3 is made up of 11 amino acids.

This chain connects TRBV12-5 to TRBJ2-1; possible D gene TRBD2, 6 bases. Germline V CDR1 and CDR2: LGHNT, FRNRAP. V was pared by 5 bases and J by 4 bases, with 24 bases between. This CDR3 is 18 amino acids long. The CDR3 reads CASGQTPAQRVRYNEQFF. CDR3 nucleotides: TGTGCTAGTGGTCAAACCCCCGCTCAGCGGGTCCGTTACAATGAGCAGTTCTTC.

This chain connects TRBV6-1 to TRBJ2-7, with D perhaps TRBD1 (6 bases). V was shortened by 6 bases and J by 6 bases, with 15 bases between the two germline ends. Germline values: CDR1 MNHNS, CDR2 SASEGT. This CDR3 contains 13 residues. CDR3 bases: TGTGCCAGCAGGTACAGGGAAACGGGCGAGCAGTACTTC. It yields the protein CASRYRETGEQYF.

The rearrangement links TRBV6-5 to TRBJ1-5, with 10 bases that match TRBD1. Germline CDR1 is MNHEY and CDR2 is SVGAGI. The CDR3 loop spans 15 amino acids. V was pared by 5 bases and J by 2 bases, with 3 bases of the junction left unmatched. The CDR3 reads CASSPGTGGNQPQHF. The DNA of the CDR3 is TGTGCCAGCAGTCCCGGGACAGGGGGCAATCAGCCCCAGCATTTT.

V gene TRBV27 combines with J gene TRBJ2-3, with a weak D call TRBD2 (6 bases). The length of the CDR3 is 15 residues. V lost 2 bases and J 1 base, leaving 10 bases between the germline ends. The V gene's germline CDR1 is MNHEY and CDR2 SMNVEV (reference sequence). CDR3: CASSLAGGGTDTQYF. The CDR3 DNA follows: TGTGCCAGCAGTTTAGCAGGAGGGGGCACAGATACGCAGTATTTT.

The chain combines TRBV25-1 with TRBJ2-7; D is unresolved. The V gene's germline CDR1 is MGHDK and CDR2 SYGVNS. This CDR3 has 13 residues. The germline V and J ends were trimmed by 6 bases and 0 bases, with 9 bases remaining between them. CDR3 region: CASRLGSSYEQYF. DNA of the CDR3: TGTGCCAGCAGGCTGGGCAGCTCCTACGAGCAGTACTTC.

The J gene is TRBJ2-7, the V gene TRBV9; D is unresolved. The CDR3 runs to 13 residues. Germline lookup yields CDR1 SGDLS and CDR2 YYNGEE. V was shortened by 2 bases and J by 0 bases, with 6 bases between the two germline ends. Written as DNA, the CDR3 is TGTGCCAGCAGCGTGACAAGCTCCTACGAGCAGTACTTC. It specifies CASSVTSSYEQYF. The whole variable domain, filled in from reference TRBV9 and TRBJ2-7, reads DSGVTQTPKHLITATGQRVTLRCSPRSGDLSVYWYQQSLDQGLQFLIQYYNGEERAKGNILERFSAQQFPDLHSELNLSSLELGDSALYFCASSVTSSYEQYFGPGTRLTVT.

In this sample, this clone turned up once. The J gene is TRBJ2-7, the V gene TRBV7-2; 8 bases agree with TRBD1. With V trimmed by 5 bases and J by 4 bases, 10 bases remained unmatched. The CDR3 loop spans 15 amino acids. The germline gives CDR1 SGHTA, CDR2 FQGNSA. This CDR3 is CASSPPTGGLYEQYF. The CDR3 DNA reads as TGTGCCAGCAGCCCGCCAACAGGGGGACTTTACGAGCAGTACTTC.

This clone was picked up a small number of times. V and J are TRBV7-3 and TRBJ1-1; maybe TRBD1 (5 bases). Germline CDR1 and CDR2: SGHTA and FQGTGA. The V end was cut by 2 bases, the J end by 1 base, with 5 bases between. This CDR3 comprises 13 residues. The CDR3 nucleotides read TGTGCCAGCAGCTTAGACAGGAACACTGAAGCTTTCTTT. Its protein is CASSLDRNTEAFF.

The rearrangement uses TRBV18 and TRBJ1-1; perhaps TRBD1 as D (5 bases). Germline V gene lookup returns CDR1 KGHSH and CDR2 LQKENI. This CDR3 comprises 14 residues. V lost 2 bases, J lost 0 bases, and 7 bases lay in between. This CDR3 reads CASSPGAMNTEAFF. The DNA for the CDR3 is TGTGCCAGCTCACCAGGGGCCATGAACACTGAAGCTTTCTTT.

The rearrangement links TRBV7-3 to TRBJ2-1, with D tentatively TRBD1 (6 bases). Looked up from germline, CDR1 is SGHTA and CDR2 is FQGTGA. The CDR3 loop spans 14 amino acids. V was trimmed by 5 bases and J by 6 bases, leaving 14 bases between them. CDR3 nucleotides: TGTGCCAGCAGCCCCGGGACATTTGCCAATGAGCAGTTCTTC. As protein: CASSPGTFANEQFF.

CDR3 nucleotide sequence: TGCGCCAGCTCTACTAGCGGGAGGTACAATGAGCAGTTCTTC. As protein: CASSTSGRYNEQFF. J is TRBJ2-1 and V is TRBV10-2; 12 positions match TRBD2. The CDR3 sequence is 14 residues long. CDR1 is WSHSY and CDR2 is SAAADI in the germline V gene. Trimming removed 8 bases from V and 4 bases from J; junction bases left unmatched: 3.

The chain couples TRBV6-5 to TRBJ2-7, with TRBD2 as a possible D gene (6 bases). The V end lost 0 bases, the J end lost 3 bases, and 15 bases lay between the germline ends. The CDR3 has 16 residues. Looked up from germline, CDR1 is MNHEY and CDR2 is SVGAGI. The DNA of the CDR3 is TGTGCCAGCAGTTACTCGACTGGACTAAGATTCTACGAGCAGTACTTC. This sequence encodes CASSYSTGLRFYEQYF.

This chain connects TRBV5-1 to TRBJ1-1; D unresolved. CDR1 and CDR2 (germline): SGHRS, YFSETQ. This CDR3 region has 16 residues. Trimming stripped 1 base from V and 5 bases from J, with 18 bases between. The CDR3 here is CASSLSTALSGTEAFF. In DNA form, the CDR3 reads TGCGCCAGCAGCTTGTCAACAGCCCTCAGTGGGACTGAAGCTTTCTTT.

The V and J genes are TRBV2 and TRBJ2-7, with TRBD2 matching 12 bases. V shed 3 bases and J 5 bases; nucleotides not matched to a gene: 5. CDR3 size: 15 residues. Looked up from germline, CDR1 is SNHLY and CDR2 is FYNNEI. CDR3 protein: CASSDLTSGRNEQYF. CDR3 coding DNA: TGTGCCAGCAGTGATTTAACTAGCGGGAGGAACGAGCAGTACTTC.